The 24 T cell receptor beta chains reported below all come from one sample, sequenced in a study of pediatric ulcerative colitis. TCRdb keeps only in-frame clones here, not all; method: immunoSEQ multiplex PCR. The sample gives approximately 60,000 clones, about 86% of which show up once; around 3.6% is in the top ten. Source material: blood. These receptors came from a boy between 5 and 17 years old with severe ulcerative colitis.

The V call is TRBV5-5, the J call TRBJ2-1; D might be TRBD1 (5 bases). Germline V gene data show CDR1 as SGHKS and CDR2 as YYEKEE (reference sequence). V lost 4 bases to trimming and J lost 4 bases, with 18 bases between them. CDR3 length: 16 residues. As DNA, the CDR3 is TGTGCCAGCAGCGAGACAGAACCGGGTCGATACAATGAGCAGTTCTTC. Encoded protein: CASSETEPGRYNEQFF. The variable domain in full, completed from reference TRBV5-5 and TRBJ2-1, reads DAGVTQSPTHLIKTRGQQVTLRCSPISGHKSVSWYQQVLGQGPQFIFQYYEKEERGRGNFPDRFSARQFPNYSSELNVNALLLGDSALYLCASSETEPGRYNEQFFGPGTRLTVL.

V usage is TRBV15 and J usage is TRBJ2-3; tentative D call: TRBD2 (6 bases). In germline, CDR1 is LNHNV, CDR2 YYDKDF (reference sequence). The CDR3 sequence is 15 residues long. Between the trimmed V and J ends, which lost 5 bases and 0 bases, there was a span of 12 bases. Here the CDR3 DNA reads TGTGCCACCAGCCCCGGGAGTACTAGCACAGATACGCAGTATTTT. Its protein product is CATSPGSTSTDTQYF.

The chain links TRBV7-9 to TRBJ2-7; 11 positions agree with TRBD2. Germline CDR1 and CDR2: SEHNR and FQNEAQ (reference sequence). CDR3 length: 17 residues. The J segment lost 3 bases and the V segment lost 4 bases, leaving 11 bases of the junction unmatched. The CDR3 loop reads CASSSPSETSGIYEQYF. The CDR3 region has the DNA TGTGCCAGCAGCTCCCCCTCCGAGACTAGCGGGATCTACGAGCAGTACTTC.

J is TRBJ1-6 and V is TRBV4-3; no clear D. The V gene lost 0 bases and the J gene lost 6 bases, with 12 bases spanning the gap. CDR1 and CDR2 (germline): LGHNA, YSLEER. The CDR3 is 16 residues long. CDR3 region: CASSQDRAAPNSPLHF. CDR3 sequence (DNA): TGCGCCAGCAGCCAAGATCGGGCAGCCCCTAATTCACCCCTCCACTTT.

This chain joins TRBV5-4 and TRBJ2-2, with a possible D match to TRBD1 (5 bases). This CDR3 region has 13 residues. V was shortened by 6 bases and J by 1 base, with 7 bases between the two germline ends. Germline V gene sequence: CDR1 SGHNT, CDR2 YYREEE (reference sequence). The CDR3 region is CASKRGNTGELFF. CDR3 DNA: TGTGCCAGCAAAAGGGGGAACACCGGGGAGCTGTTTTTT.

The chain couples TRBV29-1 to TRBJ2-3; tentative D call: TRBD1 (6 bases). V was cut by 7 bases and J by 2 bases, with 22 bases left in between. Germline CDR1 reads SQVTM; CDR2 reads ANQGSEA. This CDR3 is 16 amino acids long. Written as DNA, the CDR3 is TGCAGCGCCGGACGAATAAGGACAGCCCCCACAGATACGCAGTATTTT. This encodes CSAGRIRTAPTDTQYF.

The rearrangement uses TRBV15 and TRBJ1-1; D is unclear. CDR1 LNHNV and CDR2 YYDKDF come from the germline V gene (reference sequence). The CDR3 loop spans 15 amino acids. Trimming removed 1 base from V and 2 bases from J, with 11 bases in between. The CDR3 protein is CATSRGGAFNTEAFF. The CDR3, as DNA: TGTGCCACCAGCAGAGGGGGAGCTTTCAACACTGAAGCTTTCTTT.

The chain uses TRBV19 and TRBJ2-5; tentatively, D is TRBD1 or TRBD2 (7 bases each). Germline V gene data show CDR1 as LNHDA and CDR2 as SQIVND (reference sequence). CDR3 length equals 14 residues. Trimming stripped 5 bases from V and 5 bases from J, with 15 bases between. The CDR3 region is CASSPLQGGETQYF. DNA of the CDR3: TGTGCCAGTAGTCCGTTGCAGGGGGGGGAGACCCAGTACTTC.

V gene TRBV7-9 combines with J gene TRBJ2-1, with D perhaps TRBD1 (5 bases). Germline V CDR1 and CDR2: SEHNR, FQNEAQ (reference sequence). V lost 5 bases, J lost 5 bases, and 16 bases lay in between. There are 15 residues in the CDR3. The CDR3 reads CASSLGAGRDNEQFF. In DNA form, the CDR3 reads TGTGCCAGCAGCCTAGGGGCTGGGCGCGACAATGAGCAGTTCTTC. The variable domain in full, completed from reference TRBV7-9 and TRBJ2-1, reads DTGVSQNPRHKITKRGQNVTFRCDPISEHNRLYWYRQTLGQGPEFLTYFQNEAQLEKSRLLSDRFSAERPKGSFSTLEIQRTEQGDSAMYLCASSLGAGRDNEQFFGPGTRLTVL.

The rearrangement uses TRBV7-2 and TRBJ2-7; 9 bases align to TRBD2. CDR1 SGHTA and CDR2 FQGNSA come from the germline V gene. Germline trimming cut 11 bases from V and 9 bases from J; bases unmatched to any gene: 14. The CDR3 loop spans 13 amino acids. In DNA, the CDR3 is TGTGCCGCAGCCGGGGTAGCGGGAGCAGGGCAGTACTTC. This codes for CAAAGVAGAGQYF.

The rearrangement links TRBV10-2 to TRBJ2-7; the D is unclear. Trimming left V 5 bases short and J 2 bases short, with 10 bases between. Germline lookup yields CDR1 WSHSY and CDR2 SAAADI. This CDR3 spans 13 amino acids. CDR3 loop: CASSPGLTYEQYF. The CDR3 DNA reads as TGCGCCAGCAGTCCCGGGTTAACCTACGAGCAGTACTTC.

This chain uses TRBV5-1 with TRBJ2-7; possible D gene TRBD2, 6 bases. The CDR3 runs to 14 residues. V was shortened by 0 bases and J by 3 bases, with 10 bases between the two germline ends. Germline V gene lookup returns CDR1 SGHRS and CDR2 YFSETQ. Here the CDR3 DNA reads TGCGCCAGCAGCTTGGCCGGCGGGGACTACGAGCAGTACTTC. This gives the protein CASSLAGGDYEQYF.

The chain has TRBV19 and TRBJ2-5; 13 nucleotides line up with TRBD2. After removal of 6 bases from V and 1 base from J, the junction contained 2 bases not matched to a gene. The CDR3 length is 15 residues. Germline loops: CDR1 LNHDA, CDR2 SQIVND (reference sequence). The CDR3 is CASRRTSGGQETQYF. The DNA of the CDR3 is TGTGCCAGTAGGAGGACTAGCGGGGGCCAAGAGACCCAGTACTTC. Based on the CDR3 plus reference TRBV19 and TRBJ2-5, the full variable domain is DGGITQSPKYLFRKEGQNVTLSCEQNLNHDAMYWYRQDPGQGLRLIYYSQIVNDFQKGDIAEGYSVSREKKESFPLTVTSAQKNPTAFYLCASRRTSGGQETQYFGPGTRLLVL.

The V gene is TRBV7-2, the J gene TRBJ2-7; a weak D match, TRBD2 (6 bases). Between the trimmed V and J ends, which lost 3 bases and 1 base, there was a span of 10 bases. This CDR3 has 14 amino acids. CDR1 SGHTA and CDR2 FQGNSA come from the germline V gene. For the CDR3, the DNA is TGTGCCAGCAGCTTCGGTCGGGGGTCCTACGAGCAGTACTTC. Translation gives CASSFGRGSYEQYF.

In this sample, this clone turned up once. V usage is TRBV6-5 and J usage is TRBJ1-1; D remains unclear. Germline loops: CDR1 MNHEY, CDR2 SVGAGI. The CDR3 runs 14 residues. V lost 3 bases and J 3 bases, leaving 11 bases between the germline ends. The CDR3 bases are TGTGCCAGCAGTTATAATCTTGGCGACACTGAAGCTTTCTTT. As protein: CASSYNLGDTEAFF.

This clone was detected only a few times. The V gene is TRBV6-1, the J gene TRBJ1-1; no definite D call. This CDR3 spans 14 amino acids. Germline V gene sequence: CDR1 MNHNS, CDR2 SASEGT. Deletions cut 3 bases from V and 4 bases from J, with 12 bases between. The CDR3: CASSEKGGFTEAFF. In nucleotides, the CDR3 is TGTGCCAGCAGTGAGAAGGGTGGCTTCACTGAAGCTTTCTTT.

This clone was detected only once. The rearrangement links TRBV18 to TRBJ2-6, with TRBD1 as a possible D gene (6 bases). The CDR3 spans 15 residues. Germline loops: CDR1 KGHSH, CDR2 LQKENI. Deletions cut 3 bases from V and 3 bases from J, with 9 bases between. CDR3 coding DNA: TGTGCCAGCTCACCGCCGGGACATGGGGCCAACGTCCTGACTTTC. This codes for CASSPPGHGANVLTF.

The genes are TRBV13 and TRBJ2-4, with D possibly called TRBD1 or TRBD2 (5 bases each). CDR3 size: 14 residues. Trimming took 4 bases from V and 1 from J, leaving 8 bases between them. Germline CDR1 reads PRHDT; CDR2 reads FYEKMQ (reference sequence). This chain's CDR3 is CASSSGDAKNIQYF. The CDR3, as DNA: TGTGCCAGCAGCTCCGGGGACGCCAAAAACATTCAGTACTTC.

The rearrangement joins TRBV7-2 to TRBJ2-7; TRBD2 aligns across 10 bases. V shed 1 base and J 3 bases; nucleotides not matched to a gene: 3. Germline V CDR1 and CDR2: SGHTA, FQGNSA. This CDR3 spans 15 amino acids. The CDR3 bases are TGTGCCAGCAGCTTAGACATAGCGGGAGGCTACGAGCAGTACTTC. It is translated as CASSLDIAGGYEQYF.

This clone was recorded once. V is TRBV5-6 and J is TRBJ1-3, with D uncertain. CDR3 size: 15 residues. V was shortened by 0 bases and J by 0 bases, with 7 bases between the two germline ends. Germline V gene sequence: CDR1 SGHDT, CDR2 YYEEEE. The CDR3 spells CASSLALSSGNTIYF. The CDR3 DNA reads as TGTGCCAGCAGCTTGGCCCTCAGCTCTGGAAACACCATATATTTT.

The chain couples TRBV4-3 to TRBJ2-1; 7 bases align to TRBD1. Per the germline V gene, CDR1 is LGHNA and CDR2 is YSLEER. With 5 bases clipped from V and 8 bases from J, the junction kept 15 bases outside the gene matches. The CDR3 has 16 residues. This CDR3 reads CASSKTGQESWDEQFF. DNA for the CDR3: TGCGCCAGCAGCAAAACTGGACAGGAAAGTTGGGATGAGCAGTTCTTC.

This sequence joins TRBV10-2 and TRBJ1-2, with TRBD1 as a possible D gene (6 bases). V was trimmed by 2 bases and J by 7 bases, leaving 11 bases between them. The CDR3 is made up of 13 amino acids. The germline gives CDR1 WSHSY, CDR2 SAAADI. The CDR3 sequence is CASSETGRSGYTF. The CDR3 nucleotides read TGCGCCAGCAGTGAGACAGGGCGAAGTGGCTACACCTTC.

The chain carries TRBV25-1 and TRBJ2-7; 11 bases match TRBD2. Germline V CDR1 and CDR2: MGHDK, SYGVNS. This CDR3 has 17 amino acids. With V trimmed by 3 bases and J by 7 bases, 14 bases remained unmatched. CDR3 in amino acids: CASSEPQSVAGGVEQYF. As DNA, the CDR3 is TGTGCCAGCAGTGAGCCCCAGTCGGTAGCGGGAGGGGTGGAGCAGTACTTC.

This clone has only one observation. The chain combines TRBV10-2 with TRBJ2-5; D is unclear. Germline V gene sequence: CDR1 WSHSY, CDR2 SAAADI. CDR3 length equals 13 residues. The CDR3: CGTGWRLEETQYF. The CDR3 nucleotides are TGCGGAACCGGCTGGCGGTTGGAAGAGACCCAGTACTTC.